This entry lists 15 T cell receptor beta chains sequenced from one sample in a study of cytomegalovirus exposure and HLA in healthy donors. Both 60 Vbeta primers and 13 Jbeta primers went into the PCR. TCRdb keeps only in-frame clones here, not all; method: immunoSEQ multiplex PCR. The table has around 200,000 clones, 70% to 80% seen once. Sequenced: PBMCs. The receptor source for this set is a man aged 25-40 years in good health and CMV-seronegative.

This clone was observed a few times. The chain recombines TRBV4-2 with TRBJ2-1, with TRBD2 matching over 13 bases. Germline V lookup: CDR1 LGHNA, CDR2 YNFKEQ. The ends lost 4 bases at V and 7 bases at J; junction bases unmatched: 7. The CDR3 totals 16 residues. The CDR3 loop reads CASSPGTSGTVNEQFF. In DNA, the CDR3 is TGTGCCAGCAGCCCTGGGACTAGCGGGACTGTGAATGAGCAGTTCTTC.

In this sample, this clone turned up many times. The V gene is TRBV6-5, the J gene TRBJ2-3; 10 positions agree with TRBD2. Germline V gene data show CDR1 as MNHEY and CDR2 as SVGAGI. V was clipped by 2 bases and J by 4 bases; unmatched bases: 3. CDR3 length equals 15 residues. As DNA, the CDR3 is TGTGCCAGCAGTTACGGGGGACTAGCGTCAGATACGCAGTATTTT. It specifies CASSYGGLASDTQYF.

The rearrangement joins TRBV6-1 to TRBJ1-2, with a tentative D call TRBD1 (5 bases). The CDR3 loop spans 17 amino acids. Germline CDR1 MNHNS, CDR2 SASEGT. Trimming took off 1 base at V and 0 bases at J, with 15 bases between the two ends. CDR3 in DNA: TGTGCCAGCAGTGAAGGTCGACAGACAGTTTCTAACTATGGCTACACCTTC. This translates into CASSEGRQTVSNYGYTF.

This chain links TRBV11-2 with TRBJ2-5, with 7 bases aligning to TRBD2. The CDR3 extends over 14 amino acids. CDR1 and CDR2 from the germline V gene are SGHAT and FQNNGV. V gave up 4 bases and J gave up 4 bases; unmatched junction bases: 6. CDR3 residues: CASSSRTSGETQYF. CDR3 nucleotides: TGTGCCAGCAGCTCTCGGACTAGTGGAGAGACCCAGTACTTC.

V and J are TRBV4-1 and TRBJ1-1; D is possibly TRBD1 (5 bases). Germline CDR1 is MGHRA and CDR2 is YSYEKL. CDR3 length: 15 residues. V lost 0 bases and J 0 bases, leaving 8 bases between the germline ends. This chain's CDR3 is CASSQEGGLNTEAFF. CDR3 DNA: TGCGCCAGCAGCCAAGAGGGGGGTTTGAACACTGAAGCTTTCTTT.

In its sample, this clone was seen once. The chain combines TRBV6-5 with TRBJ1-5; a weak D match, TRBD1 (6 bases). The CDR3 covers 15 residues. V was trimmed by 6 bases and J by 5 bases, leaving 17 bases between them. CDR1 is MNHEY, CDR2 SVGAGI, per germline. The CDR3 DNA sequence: TGTGCCAGCAGCACAAAAGGACAGAGAGATCAGCCCCAGCATTTT. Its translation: CASSTKGQRDQPQHF.

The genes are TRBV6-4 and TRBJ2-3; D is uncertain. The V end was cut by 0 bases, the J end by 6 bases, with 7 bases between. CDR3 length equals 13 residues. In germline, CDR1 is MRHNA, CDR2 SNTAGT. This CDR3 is CASSDSQADTQYF. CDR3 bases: TGTGCCAGCAGTGACTCCCAGGCGGATACGCAGTATTTT.

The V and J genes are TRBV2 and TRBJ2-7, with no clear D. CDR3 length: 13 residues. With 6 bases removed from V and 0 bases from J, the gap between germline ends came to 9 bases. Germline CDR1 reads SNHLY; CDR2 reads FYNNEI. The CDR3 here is CASREQLSYEQYF. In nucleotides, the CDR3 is TGTGCCAGCAGGGAGCAGCTCTCCTACGAGCAGTACTTC.

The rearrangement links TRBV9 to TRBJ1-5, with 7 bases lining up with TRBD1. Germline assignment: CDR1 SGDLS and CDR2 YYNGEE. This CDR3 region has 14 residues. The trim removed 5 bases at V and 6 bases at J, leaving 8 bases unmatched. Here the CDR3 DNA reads TGTGCCAGCAGTTACACAGGGGTGGGTCAGCCCCAGCATTTT. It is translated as CASSYTGVGQPQHF. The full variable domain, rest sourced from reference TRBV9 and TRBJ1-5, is DSGVTQTPKHLITATGQRVTLRCSPRSGDLSVYWYQQSLDQGLQFLIQYYNGEERAKGNILERFSAQQFPDLHSELNLSSLELGDSALYFCASSYTGVGQPQHFGDGTRLSIL.

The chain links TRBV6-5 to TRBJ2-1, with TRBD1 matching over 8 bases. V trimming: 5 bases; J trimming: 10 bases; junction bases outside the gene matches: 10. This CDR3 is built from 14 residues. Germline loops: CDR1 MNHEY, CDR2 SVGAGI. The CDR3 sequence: CASSPTGASQEQFF. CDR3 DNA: TGTGCCAGCAGTCCGACAGGGGCCTCCCAGGAGCAGTTCTTC.

The CDR3: CASSLGFVDTQYF. The CDR3 nucleotides are TGTGCCAGCAGCCTAGGATTCGTTGATACGCAGTATTTT. The rearrangement links TRBV7-3 to TRBJ2-3; D unresolved. The CDR3 totals 13 residues. The germline CDR1 and CDR2 sequences are SGHTA and FQGTGA. With 5 bases removed from V and 6 bases from J, the gap between germline ends came to 12 bases.

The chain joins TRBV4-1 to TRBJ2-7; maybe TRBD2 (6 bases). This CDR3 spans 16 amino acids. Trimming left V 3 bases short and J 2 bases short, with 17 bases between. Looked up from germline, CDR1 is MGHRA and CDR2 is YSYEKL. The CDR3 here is CASSHPPARDPYEQYF. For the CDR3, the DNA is TGCGCCAGCAGCCACCCCCCGGCGCGGGATCCCTACGAGCAGTACTTC.

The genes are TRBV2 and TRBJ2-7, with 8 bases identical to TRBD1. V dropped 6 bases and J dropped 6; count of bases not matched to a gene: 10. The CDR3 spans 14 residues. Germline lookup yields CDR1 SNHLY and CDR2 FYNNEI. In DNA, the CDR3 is TGTGCCAGCAGATTCCAATCACAGGGGGGCGAGCAGTACTTC. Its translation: CASRFQSQGGEQYF.

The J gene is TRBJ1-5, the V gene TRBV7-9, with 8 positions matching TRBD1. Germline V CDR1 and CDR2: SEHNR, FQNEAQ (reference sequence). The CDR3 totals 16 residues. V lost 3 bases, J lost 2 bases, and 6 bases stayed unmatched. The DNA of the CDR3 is TGTGCCAGCAGCTTCCAGGGGGCGCGGGGCAATCAGCCCCAGCATTTT. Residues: CASSFQGARGNQPQHF.

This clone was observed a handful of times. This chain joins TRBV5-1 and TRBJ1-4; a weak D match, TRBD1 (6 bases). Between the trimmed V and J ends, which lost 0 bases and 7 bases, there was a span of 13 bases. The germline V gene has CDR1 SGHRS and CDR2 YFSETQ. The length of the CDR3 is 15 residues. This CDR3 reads CASSLAGGAGEKLFF. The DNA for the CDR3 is TGCGCCAGCAGCTTGGCGGGGGGGGCCGGTGAAAAACTGTTTTTT. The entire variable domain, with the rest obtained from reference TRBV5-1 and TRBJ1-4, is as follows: KAGVTQTPRYLIKTRGQQVTLSCSPISGHRSVSWYQQTPGQGLQFLFEYFSETQRNKGNFPGRFSGRQFSNSRSEMNVSTLELGDSALYLCASSLAGGAGEKLFFGSGTQLSVL.